This T cell receptor beta chain was profiled in a study of blood T cell repertoires in COVID-19. CDR1 and CDR2 (germline): MDHEN, SYDVKM. The ends lost 6 bases at V and 6 bases at J; junction bases unmatched: 9. This CDR3 is 15 amino acids long. TCRdb's table, derived via immunoSEQ multiplex PCR, lists solely in-frame clones and lacks some. The repertoire holds around 130,000 clones, with approximately 84% as singletons. Sequenced sample: peripheral blood. V is TRBV28 and J is TRBJ1-5, with 9 nucleotides matching TRBD1. This receptor was identified in an elderly woman with acute or convalescent COVID-19. CDR3 region: CASSKRQGGTQPQHF. DNA of the CDR3: TGTGCCAGCAGCAAAAGACAGGGGGGGACTCAGCCCCAGCATTTT.